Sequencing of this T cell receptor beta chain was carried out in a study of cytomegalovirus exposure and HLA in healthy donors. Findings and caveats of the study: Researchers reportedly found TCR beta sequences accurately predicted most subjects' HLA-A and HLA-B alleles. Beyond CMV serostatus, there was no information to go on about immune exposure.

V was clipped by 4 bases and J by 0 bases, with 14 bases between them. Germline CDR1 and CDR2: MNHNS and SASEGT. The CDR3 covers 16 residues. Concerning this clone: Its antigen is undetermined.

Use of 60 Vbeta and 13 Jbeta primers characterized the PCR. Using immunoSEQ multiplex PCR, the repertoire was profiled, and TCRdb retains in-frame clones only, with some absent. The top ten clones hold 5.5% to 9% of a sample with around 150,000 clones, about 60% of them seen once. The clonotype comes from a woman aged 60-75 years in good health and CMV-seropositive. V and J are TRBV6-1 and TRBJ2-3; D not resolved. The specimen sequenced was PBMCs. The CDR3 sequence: CASSVFGRASTDTQYF. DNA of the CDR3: TGTGCCAGCAGTGTCTTCGGTCGAGCTAGCACAGATACGCAGTATTTT.